Sequencing of this T cell receptor beta chain was carried out in a study of blood T cell repertoires in COVID-19. V lost 1 base to trimming and J lost 0 bases; unmatched junction nucleotides: 4. The germline CDR1 and CDR2 sequences are SGDLS and YYNGEE. The CDR3 runs 16 residues. Only in-frame clones appear in the TCRdb table, and some are missing; sequencing was by immunoSEQ multiplex PCR. Of over 150,000 clones listed, more than 80% are singletons. J is TRBJ2-3 and V is TRBV9; 8 positions match TRBD1. This receptor was identified in a woman older than 75 with COVID-19, enrolled during active disease. Material for sequencing was peripheral blood. CDR3 protein: CASSVRAGGSTDTQYF. The CDR3 region has the DNA TGTGCCAGCAGCGTACGGGCAGGGGGCAGCACAGATACGCAGTATTTT.